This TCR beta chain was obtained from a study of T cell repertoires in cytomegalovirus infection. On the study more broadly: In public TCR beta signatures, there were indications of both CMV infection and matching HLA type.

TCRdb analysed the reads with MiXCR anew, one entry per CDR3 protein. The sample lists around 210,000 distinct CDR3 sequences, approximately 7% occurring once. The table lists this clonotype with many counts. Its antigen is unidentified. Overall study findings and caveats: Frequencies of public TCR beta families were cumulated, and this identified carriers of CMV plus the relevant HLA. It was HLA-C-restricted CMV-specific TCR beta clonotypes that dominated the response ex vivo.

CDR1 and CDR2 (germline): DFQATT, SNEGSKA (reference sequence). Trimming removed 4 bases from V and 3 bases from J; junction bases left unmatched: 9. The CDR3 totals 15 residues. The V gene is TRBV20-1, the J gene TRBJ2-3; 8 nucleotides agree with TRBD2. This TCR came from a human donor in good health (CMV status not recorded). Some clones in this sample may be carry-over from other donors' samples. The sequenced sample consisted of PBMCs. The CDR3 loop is CSATPPGGRTDTQYF. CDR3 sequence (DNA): TGCAGTGCTACCCCCCCCGGCGGGAGGACAGATACGCAGTATTTT.